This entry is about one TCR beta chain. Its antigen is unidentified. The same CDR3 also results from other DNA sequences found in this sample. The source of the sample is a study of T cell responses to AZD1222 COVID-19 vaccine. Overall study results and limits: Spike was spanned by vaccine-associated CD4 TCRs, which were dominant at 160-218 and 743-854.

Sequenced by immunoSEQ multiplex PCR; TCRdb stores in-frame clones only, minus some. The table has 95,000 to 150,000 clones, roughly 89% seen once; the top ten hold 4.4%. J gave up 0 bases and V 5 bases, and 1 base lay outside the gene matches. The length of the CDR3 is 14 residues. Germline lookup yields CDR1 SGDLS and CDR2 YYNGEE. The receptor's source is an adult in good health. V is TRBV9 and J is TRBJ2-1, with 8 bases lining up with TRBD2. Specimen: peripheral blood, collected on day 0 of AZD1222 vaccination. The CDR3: CASRSGSSYNEQFF. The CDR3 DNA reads TGTGCCAGCAGAAGCGGGAGCTCCTACAATGAGCAGTTCTTC. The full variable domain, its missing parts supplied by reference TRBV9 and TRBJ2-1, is DSGVTQTPKHLITATGQRVTLRCSPRSGDLSVYWYQQSLDQGLQFLIQYYNGEERAKGNILERFSAQQFPDLHSELNLSSLELGDSALYFCASRSGSSYNEQFFGPGTRLTVL.